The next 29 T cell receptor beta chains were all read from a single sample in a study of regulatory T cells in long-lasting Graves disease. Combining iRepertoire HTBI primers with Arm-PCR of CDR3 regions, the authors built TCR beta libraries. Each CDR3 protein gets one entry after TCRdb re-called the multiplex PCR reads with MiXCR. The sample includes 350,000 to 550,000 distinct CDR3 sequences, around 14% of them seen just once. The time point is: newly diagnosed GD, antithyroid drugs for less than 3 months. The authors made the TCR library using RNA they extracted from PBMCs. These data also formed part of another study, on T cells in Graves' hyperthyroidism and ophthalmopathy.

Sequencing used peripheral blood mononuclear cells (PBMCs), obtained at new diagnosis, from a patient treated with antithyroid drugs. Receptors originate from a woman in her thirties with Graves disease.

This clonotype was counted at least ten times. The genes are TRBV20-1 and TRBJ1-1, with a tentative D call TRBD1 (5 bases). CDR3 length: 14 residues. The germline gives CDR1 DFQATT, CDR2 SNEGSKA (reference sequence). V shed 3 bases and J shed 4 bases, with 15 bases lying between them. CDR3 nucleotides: TGCAGTGCTAGGACCATCGGGGCGAGCACTGAAGCTTTCTTT. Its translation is CSARTIGASTEAFF.

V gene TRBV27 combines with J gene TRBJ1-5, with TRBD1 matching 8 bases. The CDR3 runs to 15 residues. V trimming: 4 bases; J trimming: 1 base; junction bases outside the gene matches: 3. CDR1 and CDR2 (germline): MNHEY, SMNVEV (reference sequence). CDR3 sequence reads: CASSSRTGSNQPQHF. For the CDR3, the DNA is TGTGCCAGCAGTTCCCGGACAGGGAGCAATCAGCCCCAGCATTTT.

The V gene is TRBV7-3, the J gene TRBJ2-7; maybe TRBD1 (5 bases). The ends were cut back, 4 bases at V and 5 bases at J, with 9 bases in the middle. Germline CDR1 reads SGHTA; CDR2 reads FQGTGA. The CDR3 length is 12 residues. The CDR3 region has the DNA TGTGCCAGCAGCTCCAGGGCCCACGAGCAGTACTTC. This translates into CASSSRAHEQYF.

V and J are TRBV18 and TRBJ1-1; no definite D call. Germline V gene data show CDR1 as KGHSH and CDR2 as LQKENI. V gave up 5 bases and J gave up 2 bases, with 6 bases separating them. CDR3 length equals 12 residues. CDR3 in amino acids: CASSNSNTEAFF. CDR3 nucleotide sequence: TGTGCCAGCTCAAACAGTAACACTGAAGCTTTCTTT.

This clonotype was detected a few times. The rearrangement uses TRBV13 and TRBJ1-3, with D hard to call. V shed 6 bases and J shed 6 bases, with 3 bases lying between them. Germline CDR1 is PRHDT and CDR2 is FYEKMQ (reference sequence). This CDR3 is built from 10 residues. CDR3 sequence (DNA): TGTGCCAGCAGACTAAACACCATATATTTT. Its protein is CASRLNTIYF.

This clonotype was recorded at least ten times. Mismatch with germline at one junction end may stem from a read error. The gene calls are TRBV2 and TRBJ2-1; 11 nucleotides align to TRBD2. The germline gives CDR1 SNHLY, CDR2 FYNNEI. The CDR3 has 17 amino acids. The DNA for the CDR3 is TGTGCCAGCAGAGAACTAGCGGGAGAATCCTCCGACAATGAGCAGTTCTTC. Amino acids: CASRELAGESSDNEQFF.

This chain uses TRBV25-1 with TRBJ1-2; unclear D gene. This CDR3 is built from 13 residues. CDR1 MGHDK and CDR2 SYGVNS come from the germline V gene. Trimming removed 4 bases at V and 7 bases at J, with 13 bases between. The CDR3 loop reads CASSAYQGGGYTF. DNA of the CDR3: TGTGCCAGCAGTGCTTACCAAGGCGGTGGCTACACCTTC.

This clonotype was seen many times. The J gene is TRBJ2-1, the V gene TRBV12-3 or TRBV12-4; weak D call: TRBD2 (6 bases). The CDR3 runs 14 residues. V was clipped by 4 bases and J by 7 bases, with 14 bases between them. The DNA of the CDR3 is TGTGCCAGCAGTTGGGGAGGCGTGAGGAATGAGCAGTTCTTC. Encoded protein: CASSWGGVRNEQFF.

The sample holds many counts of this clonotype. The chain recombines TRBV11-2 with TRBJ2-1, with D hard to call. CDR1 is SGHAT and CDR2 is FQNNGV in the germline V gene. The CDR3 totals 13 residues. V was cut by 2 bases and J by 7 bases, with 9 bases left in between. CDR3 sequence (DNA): TGTGCCAGCAGCTTACCGTTGTATAATGAGCAGTTCTTC. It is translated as CASSLPLYNEQFF.

The DNA for the CDR3 is TGCAGTGCTGGGGACCCAGGCGAGCAGTACTTC. Its protein product is CSAGDPGEQYF. The V gene is TRBV20-1, the J gene TRBJ2-7; possibly TRBD1 or TRBD2 for D (5 bases each). CDR1 and CDR2 from the germline V gene are DFQATT and SNEGSKA (reference sequence). CDR3 size: 11 residues. V was cut by 5 bases and J by 6 bases, with 11 bases left in between.

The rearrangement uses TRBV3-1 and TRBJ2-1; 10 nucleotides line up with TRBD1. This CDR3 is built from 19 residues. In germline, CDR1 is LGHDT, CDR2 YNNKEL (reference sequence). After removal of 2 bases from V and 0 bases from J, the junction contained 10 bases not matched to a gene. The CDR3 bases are TGTGCCAGCAGCCAACGGGACAGGGGATCAAGTGGCTCCTACAATGAGCAGTTCTTC. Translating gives CASSQRDRGSSGSYNEQFF.

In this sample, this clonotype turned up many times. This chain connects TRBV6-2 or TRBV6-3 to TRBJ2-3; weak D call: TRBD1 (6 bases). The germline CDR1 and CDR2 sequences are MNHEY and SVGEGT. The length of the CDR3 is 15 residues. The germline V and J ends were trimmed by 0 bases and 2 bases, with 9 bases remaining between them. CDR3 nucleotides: TGTGCCAGCAGTTACTCTGGACAGCCCACAGATACGCAGTATTTT. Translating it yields CASSYSGQPTDTQYF.

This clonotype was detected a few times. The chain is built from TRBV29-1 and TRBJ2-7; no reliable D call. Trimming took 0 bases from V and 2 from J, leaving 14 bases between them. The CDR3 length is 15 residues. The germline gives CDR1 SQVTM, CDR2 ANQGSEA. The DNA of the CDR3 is TGCAGCGTTGAAGAGGCCGGGTTCGGGCCCTACGAGCAGTACTTC. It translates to CSVEEAGFGPYEQYF.

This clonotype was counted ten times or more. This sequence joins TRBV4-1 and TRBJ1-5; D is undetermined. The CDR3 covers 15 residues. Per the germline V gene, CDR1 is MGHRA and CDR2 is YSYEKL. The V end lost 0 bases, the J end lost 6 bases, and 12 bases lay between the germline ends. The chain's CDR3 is CASSQDRVGFQPQHF. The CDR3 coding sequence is TGCGCCAGCAGCCAAGATCGGGTGGGGTTTCAGCCCCAGCATTTT.

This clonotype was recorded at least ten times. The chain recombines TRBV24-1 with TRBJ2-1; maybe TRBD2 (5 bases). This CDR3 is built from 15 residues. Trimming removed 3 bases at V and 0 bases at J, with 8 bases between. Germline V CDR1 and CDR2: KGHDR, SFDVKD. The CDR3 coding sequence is TGTGCCACCAGTGATGGTAGCGTCTCCTACAATGAGCAGTTCTTC. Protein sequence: CATSDGSVSYNEQFF.

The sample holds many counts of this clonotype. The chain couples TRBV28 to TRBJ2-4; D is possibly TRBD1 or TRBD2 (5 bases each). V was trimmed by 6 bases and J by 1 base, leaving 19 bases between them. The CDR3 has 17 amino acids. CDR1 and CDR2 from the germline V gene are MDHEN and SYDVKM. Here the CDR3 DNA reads TGTGCCAGCAGGCGTGCCCTGGGACGACGGGCCAAAAACATTCAGTACTTC. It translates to CASRRALGRRAKNIQYF.

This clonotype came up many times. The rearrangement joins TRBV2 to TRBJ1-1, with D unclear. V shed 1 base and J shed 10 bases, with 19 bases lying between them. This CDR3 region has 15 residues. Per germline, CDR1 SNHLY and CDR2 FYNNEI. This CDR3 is CASSEGFEGRNGAFF. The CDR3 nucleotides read TGTGCCAGCAGTGAAGGTTTTGAGGGCCGTAATGGAGCTTTCTTT.

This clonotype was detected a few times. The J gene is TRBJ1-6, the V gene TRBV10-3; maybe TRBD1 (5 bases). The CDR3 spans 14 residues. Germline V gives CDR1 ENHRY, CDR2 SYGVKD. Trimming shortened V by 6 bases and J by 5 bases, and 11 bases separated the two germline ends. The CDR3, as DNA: TGTGCCATCAGCGTCGGGACTCATAATTCACCCCTCCACTTT. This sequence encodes CAISVGTHNSPLHF.

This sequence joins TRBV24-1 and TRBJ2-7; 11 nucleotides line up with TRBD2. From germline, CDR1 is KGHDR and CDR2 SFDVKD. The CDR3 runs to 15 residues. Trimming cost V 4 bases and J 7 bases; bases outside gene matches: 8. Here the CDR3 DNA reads TGTGCCACCAGTGACGTAGCGGGAGGGCCGTTAGAGCAGTACTTC. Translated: CATSDVAGGPLEQYF.

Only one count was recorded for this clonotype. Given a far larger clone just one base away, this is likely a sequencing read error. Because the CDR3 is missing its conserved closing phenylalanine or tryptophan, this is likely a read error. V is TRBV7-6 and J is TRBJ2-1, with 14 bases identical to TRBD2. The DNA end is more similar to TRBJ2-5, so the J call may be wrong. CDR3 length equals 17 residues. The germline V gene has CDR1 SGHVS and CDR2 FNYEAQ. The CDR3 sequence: CASSPGLAGGDEETQYL. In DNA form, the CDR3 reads TGTGCCAGCAGCCCCGGACTAGCGGGAGGTGATGAAGAGACCCAGTACCTC.

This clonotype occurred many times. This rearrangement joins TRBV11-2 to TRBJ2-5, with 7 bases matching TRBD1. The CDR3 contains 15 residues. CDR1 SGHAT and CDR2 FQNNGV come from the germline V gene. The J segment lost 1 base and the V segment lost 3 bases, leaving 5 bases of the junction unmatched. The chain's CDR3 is CASSFLEGAQETQYF. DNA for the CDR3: TGTGCCAGCAGCTTCCTCGAGGGGGCCCAAGAGACCCAGTACTTC.

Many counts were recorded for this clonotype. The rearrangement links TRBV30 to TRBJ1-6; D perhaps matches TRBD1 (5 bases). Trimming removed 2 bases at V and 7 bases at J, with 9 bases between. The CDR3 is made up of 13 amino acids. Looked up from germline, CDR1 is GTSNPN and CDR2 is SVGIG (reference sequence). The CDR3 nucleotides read TGTGCCTGGAGTCCGACAGCGAATTCACCCCTCCACTTT. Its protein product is CAWSPTANSPLHF.

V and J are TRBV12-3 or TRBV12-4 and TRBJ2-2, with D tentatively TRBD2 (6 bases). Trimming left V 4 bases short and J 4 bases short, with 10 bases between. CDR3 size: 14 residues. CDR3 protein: CASSWGLVTGELFF. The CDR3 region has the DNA TGTGCCAGCAGTTGGGGACTCGTCACCGGGGAGCTGTTTTTT.

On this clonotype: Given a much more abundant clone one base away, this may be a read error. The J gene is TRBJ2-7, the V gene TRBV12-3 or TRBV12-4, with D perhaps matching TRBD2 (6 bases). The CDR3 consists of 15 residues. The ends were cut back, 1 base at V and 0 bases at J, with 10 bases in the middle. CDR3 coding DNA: TGTGCCAGCAGTTTAGGACTAGGGCCCTCCTACGAGCAGTACTTC. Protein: CASSLGLGPSYEQYF.

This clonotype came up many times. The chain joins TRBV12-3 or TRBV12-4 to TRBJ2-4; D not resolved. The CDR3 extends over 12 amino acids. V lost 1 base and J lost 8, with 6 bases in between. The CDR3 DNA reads TGTGCCAGCAGTTTAGGGTGGTACATTCAGTACTTC. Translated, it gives CASSLGWYIQYF.

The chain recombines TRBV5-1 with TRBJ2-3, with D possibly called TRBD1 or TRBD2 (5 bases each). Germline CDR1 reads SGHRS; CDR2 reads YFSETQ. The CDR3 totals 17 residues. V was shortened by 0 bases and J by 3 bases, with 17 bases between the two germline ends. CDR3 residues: CASSLAPFWGRTDTQYF. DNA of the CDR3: TGCGCCAGCAGCTTGGCACCATTCTGGGGGAGAACAGATACGCAGTATTTT.

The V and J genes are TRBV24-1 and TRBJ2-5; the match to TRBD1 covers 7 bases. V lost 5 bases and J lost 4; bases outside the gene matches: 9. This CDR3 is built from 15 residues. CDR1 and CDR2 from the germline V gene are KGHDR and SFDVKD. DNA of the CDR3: TGTGCCACCAGTGCACGGGGCAGGGGGAGAGAGACCCAGTACTTC. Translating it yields CATSARGRGRETQYF.

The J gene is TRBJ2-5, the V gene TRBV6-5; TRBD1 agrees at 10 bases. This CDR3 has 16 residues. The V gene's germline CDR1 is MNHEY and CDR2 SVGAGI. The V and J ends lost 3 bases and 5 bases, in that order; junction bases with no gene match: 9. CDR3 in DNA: TGTGCCAGCAGTTATAACCTAGGGACAGGGGCCGAGACCCAGTACTTC. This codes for CASSYNLGTGAETQYF.

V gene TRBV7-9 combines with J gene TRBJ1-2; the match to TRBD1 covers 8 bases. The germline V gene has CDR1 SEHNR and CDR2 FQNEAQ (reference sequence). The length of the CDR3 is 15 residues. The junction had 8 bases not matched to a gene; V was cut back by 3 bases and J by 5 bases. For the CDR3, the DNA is TGTGCCAGCAGCTTCCCGGACAGGGAAAGGTATGGCTACACCTTC. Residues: CASSFPDRERYGYTF.